Following are 26 T cell receptor beta chains from one sample sequenced in a study of blood T cells in healthy people across ages. A second roughly 6 to 12 cycle PCR used barcoded and J-beta primers. TCRdb recomputed calls from the 5' RACE reads with MiXCR, one row per CDR3 protein. The sample contains 700,000 to 850,000 distinct CDR3 sequences, roughly 50% of which appear only once. The sequencing input was blood. The receptors shown here come from a man aged 80 or over in good health.

The chain combines TRBV20-1 with TRBJ2-1; D is possibly TRBD1 (5 bases). CDR3 size: 13 residues. Trimming took 6 bases from V and 10 from J, leaving 19 bases between them. Germline CDR1 and CDR2: DFQATT and SNEGSKA (reference sequence). The chain's CDR3 is CSALHITGTEQFF. The CDR3, as DNA: TGCAGTGCCCTCCATATCACAGGCACCGAGCAGTTCTTC.

V is TRBV3-1 and J is TRBJ2-1; weak D call: TRBD2 (6 bases). V lost 4 bases and J 5 bases, leaving 15 bases between the germline ends. Germline CDR1 LGHDT, CDR2 YNNKEL (reference sequence). The CDR3 runs 15 residues. CDR3 amino acids: CASSPWGESHNEQFF. CDR3 nucleotide sequence: TGTGCCAGCAGCCCCTGGGGGGAGTCCCACAATGAGCAGTTCTTC.

This chain joins TRBV7-2 and TRBJ2-7, with TRBD1 matching 9 bases. Near its end, the DNA agrees better with TRBJ2-4, so the J call may be wrong. CDR3 length: 16 amino acids. Germline CDR1 is SGHTA and CDR2 is FQGNSA. The DNA of the CDR3 is TGTGCCAGCAGCTTCACAGGGGGCCGACGTTTGGACATTCAGTACTTC. It yields the protein CASSFTGGRRLDIQYF.

The chain links TRBV27 to TRBJ2-1; 15 nucleotides match TRBD2. J lost 15 bases, V lost 0 bases, and 6 bases had no gene match. Looked up from germline, CDR1 is MNHEY and CDR2 is SMNVEV (reference sequence). This CDR3 is 15 amino acids long. CDR3 protein: CASSLSGLAGGWRFF. DNA of the CDR3: TGTGCCAGCAGTTTATCGGGACTAGCGGGGGGCTGGCGGTTCTTC.

This clonotype was seen more than once but under ten times. The J gene is TRBJ2-3, the V gene TRBV29-1; no clear D gene. The CDR3 loop spans 12 amino acids. The germline V gene has CDR1 SQVTM and CDR2 ANQGSEA. Trimming pared 0 bases from V and 6 bases from J, leaving 7 bases between. This chain's CDR3 is CSVEDRRDTQYF. The DNA of the CDR3 is TGCAGCGTTGAAGACCGAAGGGATACGCAGTATTTT.

J is TRBJ2-1 and V is TRBV29-1; D remains unclear. CDR1 is SQVTM and CDR2 is ANQGSEA in the germline V gene. V dropped 2 bases and J dropped 10 bases, with 9 bases sitting between them. The CDR3 extends over 11 amino acids. CDR3 nucleotide sequence: TGCAGCGTTGAACGCTCTATCGAGCAGTTCTTC. It translates to CSVERSIEQFF.

This clonotype appeared a single time. This sequence joins TRBV4-1 and TRBJ2-3, with D possibly being TRBD2 (5 bases). Germline V CDR1 and CDR2: MGHRA, YSYEKL. Trimming pared 8 bases from V and 2 bases from J, leaving 20 bases between. This CDR3 has 16 amino acids. This CDR3 is CASQIPEGLDTDTQYF. The CDR3 DNA reads as TGCGCCAGCCAGATTCCTGAAGGACTTGACACAGATACGCAGTATTTT.

This clonotype was observed a few times. This chain uses TRBV29-1 with TRBJ2-3, with TRBD2 matching 12 bases. CDR1 and CDR2 from the germline V gene are SQVTM and ANQGSEA. The CDR3 covers 17 residues. J lost 14 bases, V lost 2 bases, and 20 bases had no gene match. The CDR3 region is CSVEPRLAGEGHRYAYF. CDR3 DNA sequence: TGCAGCGTTGAACCAAGACTAGCGGGAGAGGGGCACAGATACGCGTATTTT.

The chain uses TRBV20-1 and TRBJ1-2; tentatively, D is TRBD1 (6 bases). The CDR3 runs 15 residues. Trimming left V 0 bases short and J 2 bases short, with 13 bases between. Germline V gene lookup returns CDR1 DFQATT and CDR2 SNEGSKA (reference sequence). CDR3 nucleotide sequence: TGCAGTGCTAGAGATCCCTCAACAGGGAACTATGGCTACACCTTC. This codes for CSARDPSTGNYGYTF.

This chain links TRBV9 with TRBJ2-1; 10 bases align to TRBD1. This CDR3 has 15 residues. V lost 5 bases, J lost 3 bases, and 5 bases stayed unmatched. Per germline, CDR1 SGDLS and CDR2 YYNGEE. CDR3 sequence reads: CASSRDRGIYNEQFF. DNA of the CDR3: TGTGCCAGCAGTCGGGACAGGGGAATCTACAATGAGCAGTTCTTC.

This clonotype was seen only once. One junction end does not reproduce the germline sequence, and a read error may be involved. The V call is TRBV2, the J call TRBJ2-3; 10 nucleotides align to TRBD2. This CDR3 is built from 15 residues. Per germline, CDR1 SNHLY and CDR2 FYNNEI. The CDR3 DNA follows: TGTACCAGCAGTGAAGCGGGAGGGCCGGTAGATACGCAGTATTTT. It specifies CTSSEAGGPVDTQYF.

The chain uses TRBV24-1 and TRBJ2-1, with a weak D call TRBD2 (5 bases). V was shortened by 3 bases and J by 10 bases, with 12 bases between the two germline ends. This CDR3 is 13 amino acids long. Germline assignment: CDR1 KGHDR and CDR2 SFDVKD. CDR3 in amino acids: CATSDPTWREQFF. DNA of the CDR3: TGTGCCACCAGTGATCCGACCTGGAGGGAGCAGTTCTTC.

In this sample, this clonotype turned up once. This chain links TRBV21-1 with TRBJ2-7; no check of the table's D call, TRBD2, against the DNA was made. TRBV21-1 is listed as a pseudogene. The CDR3 spans 17 residues. In DNA form, the CDR3 reads TGTGCCAGCAGCAAGCTCGCGGGTCCTAACAGCCCCTACGAGCAGTACTTC. This codes for CASSKLAGPNSPYEQYF.

With regard to this clonotype: The germline gene is not matched at one end of the junction; a read error may be the cause. J is TRBJ2-7 and V is TRBV7-6, with 8 nucleotides matching TRBD2. The CDR3 spans 14 residues. CDR1 is SGHVS, CDR2 FNYEAQ, per germline. CDR3 region: CASSLAGDLRQQYF. Here the CDR3 DNA reads TGTGCCAGCAGCCTAGCGGGCGACCTACGACAACAGTACTTC.

The gene calls are TRBV14 and TRBJ1-4; 8 bases match TRBD1. Losses at the gene ends were 4 bases for V and 5 bases for J; bases not matched to a gene: 6. The CDR3 has 15 residues. In germline, CDR1 is SGHDN, CDR2 FVKESK. CDR3 residues: CASSLRTGLNEKLFF. CDR3 in DNA: TGTGCCAGCAGCCTTCGGACAGGGCTGAATGAAAAACTGTTTTTT.

The chain combines TRBV10-3 with TRBJ1-2; D unresolved. The CDR3 extends over 14 amino acids. Germline values: CDR1 ENHRY, CDR2 SYGVKD. The V gene lost 3 bases and the J gene lost 0 bases, with 8 bases spanning the gap. CDR3: CAISDSGPNYGYTF. CDR3 DNA sequence: TGTGCCATCAGTGACTCGGGCCCTAACTATGGCTACACCTTC.

The gene calls are TRBV11-2 and TRBJ2-5, with 10 nucleotides matching TRBD2. The CDR3 sequence is 17 residues long. V gave up 4 bases and J gave up 7 bases; unmatched junction bases: 15. CDR1 and CDR2 (germline): SGHAT, FQNNGV. The CDR3 loop is CASSSSRTSGPRTTQYF. The DNA for the CDR3 is TGTGCCAGCAGCTCCAGCCGGACTAGCGGCCCTCGGACGACCCAGTACTTC.

This rearrangement joins TRBV6-6 to TRBJ2-4; D might be TRBD1 (7 bases). Trimming left V 2 bases short and J 7 bases short, with 12 bases between. This CDR3 comprises 14 residues. The germline gives CDR1 MNHNY, CDR2 SVGAGI (reference sequence). The CDR3 coding sequence is TGTGCCAGCAGTTACCCAGGGGGGAGGAACATTCAGTACTTC. It specifies CASSYPGGRNIQYF.

The V call is TRBV11-1, the J call TRBJ1-2; perhaps TRBD1 as D (5 bases). CDR1 SGHAT and CDR2 FQDESV come from the germline V gene (reference sequence). The V end was cut by 4 bases, the J end by 8 bases, with 14 bases between. CDR3 length: 13 amino acids. The CDR3 DNA is TGTGCCAGCAGCTCGGGGGGATACGGCGGCTACACCTTC. Protein sequence: CASSSGGYGGYTF.

V is TRBV7-8 and J is TRBJ1-5, with a tentative D call TRBD1 (5 bases). Germline V gives CDR1 SGHVS, CDR2 FQNEAQ. V shed 3 bases and J shed 9 bases, with 15 bases lying between them. The CDR3 runs to 14 residues. CDR3 nucleotide sequence: TGTGCCAGCAGCTTGGGACGGCATGGGTGGCCCCAGCATTTT. Its protein product is CASSLGRHGWPQHF.

This clonotype was counted a few times. This sequence joins TRBV2 and TRBJ1-5; the D is unclear. This CDR3 contains 14 residues. The germline V gene encodes CDR1 SNHLY and CDR2 FYNNEI. V lost 4 bases and J 0 bases, leaving 7 bases between the germline ends. Written as DNA, the CDR3 is TGTGCCAGCAGTGGGGTGAGTAGCAATCAGCCCCAGCATTTT. This sequence encodes CASSGVSSNQPQHF.

The rearrangement joins TRBV29-1 to TRBJ2-5; tentatively, D is TRBD1 or TRBD2 (5 bases each). Trimming took off 4 bases at V and 5 bases at J, with 17 bases between the two ends. CDR1 is SQVTM, CDR2 ANQGSEA, per germline. CDR3 length: 14 amino acids. CDR3 loop: CSVGLVGAGETQYF. As DNA, the CDR3 is TGCAGCGTTGGCCTTGTAGGGGCGGGCGAGACCCAGTACTTC.

The V call is TRBV27, the J call TRBJ1-4, with D perhaps TRBD1 (5 bases). This CDR3 region has 13 residues. Germline CDR1 is MNHEY and CDR2 is SMNVEV (reference sequence). V was clipped by 5 bases and J by 13 bases, with 17 bases between them. In DNA, the CDR3 is TGTGCCAGCAGTACGCCCCAGGGTAGAAGACTGTTTTTT. Its translation is CASSTPQGRRLFF.

This clonotype was observed a few times. The chain employs TRBV6-2 or TRBV6-3 and TRBJ2-1; D is tentatively TRBD1 or TRBD2 (5 bases each). V was pared by 7 bases and J by 9 bases, with 16 bases between. The V gene's germline CDR1 is MNHEY and CDR2 SVGEGT. This CDR3 has 13 residues. The CDR3 DNA follows: TGTGCCAGCACCCCTAGAGGGGAAATTGAGCAGTTCTTC. Its protein is CASTPRGEIEQFF.

This chain joins TRBV4-2 and TRBJ2-1, with 10 bases identical to TRBD2. The V gene's germline CDR1 is LGHNA and CDR2 YNFKEQ. V lost 0 bases and J lost 4; bases outside the gene matches: 3. The CDR3 covers 16 residues. CDR3 nucleotide sequence: TGTGCCAGCAGCCAAGAGGGTAGCGGGGGGTACAATGAGCAGTTCTTC. It encodes CASSQEGSGGYNEQFF.

This chain links TRBV5-1 with TRBJ2-5; 13 nucleotides align to TRBD2. The CDR3 has 16 residues. Germline CDR1 is SGHRS and CDR2 is YFSETQ. V shed 4 bases and J 0 bases; nucleotides not matched to a gene: 3. Here the CDR3 DNA reads TGCGCCAGCAGCCCGGGACTAGCGGGATACCAAGAGACCCAGTACTTC. It encodes CASSPGLAGYQETQYF.